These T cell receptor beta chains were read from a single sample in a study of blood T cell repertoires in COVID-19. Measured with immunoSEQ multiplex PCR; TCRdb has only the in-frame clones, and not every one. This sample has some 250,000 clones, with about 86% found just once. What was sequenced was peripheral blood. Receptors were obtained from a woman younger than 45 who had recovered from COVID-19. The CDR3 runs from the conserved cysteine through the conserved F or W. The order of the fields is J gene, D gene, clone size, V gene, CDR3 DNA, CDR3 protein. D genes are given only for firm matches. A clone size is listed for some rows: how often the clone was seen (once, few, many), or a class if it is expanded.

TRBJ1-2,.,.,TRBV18,TGTGCCAGCTCACCGACGACAGCAGACTATGGCTACACCTTC,CASSPTTADYGYTF
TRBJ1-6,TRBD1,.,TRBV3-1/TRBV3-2,TGTGCCAGCAGCCTGAGACAGGGATCGGCCTATAATTCACCCCTCCACTTT,CASSLRQGSAYNSPLHF
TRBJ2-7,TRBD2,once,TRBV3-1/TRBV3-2,TGTGCCAGCAGCCCGCTAGCGGGGGACGAGCAGTACTTC,CASSPLAGDEQYF
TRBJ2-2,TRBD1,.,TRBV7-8,TGTGCCAGCAGCTTAGGGACAGGGGCACTCGGGGAGCTGTTTTTT,CASSLGTGALGELFF
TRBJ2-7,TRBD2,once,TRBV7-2,TGTGCCAGCAGCTTAGTAGCGGGGGAGACCTCCTACGAGCAGTACTTC,CASSLVAGETSYEQYF
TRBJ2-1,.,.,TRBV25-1,TGTGCCAGCATGGGCCTTCCGACTATTTCCAATGAGCAGTTCTTC,CASMGLPTISNEQFF
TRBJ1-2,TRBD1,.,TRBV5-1,TGCGCCAGCAGCTCACAGGGGAACTATGGCTACACCTTC,CASSSQGNYGYTF
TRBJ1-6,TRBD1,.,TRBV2,TGTGCCACCACTGACAGGGGAAAGTCCTATAATTCACCCCTCCACTTT,CATTDRGKSYNSPLHF
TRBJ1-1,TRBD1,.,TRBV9,TGTGCCAGCAGCCCGGGACAGCGAAACACTGAAGCTTTCTTT,CASSPGQRNTEAFF
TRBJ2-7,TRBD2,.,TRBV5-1,TGCGCCAGCAGCTTGTCTAGCGGGGGGGAATACGAGCAGTACTTC,CASSLSSGGEYEQYF
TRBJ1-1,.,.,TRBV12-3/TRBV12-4,TGTGCCAGCAGTCTACAGGGCCGGGGTGAAGCTTTCTTT,CASSLQGRGEAFF
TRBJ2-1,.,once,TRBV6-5,TGTGCCAGCAGCTTAGGGGGTCGCCAAAATGAGCAGTTCTTC,CASSLGGRQNEQFF
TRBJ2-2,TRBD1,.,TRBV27,TGTGCCAGCAGTACTAGGACAGGGTCGGGCACCGGGGAGCTGTTTTTT,CASSTRTGSGTGELFF
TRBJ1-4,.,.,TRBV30,TGTGCCTGGAGTGACAGTGTCAATGAAAAACTGTTTTTT,CAWSDSVNEKLFF
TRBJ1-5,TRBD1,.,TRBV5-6,TGTGCCAGCACCAGACAGGGGGAGCATCAGCCCCAGCATTTT,CASTRQGEHQPQHF
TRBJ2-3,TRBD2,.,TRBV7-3,TGTGCCAGCAGCTTAACCAGCGGGGGGGCCCGCTCCACAGATACGCAGTATTTT,CASSLTSGGARSTDTQYF
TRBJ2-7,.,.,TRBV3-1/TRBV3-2,TGTGCCAGCAGCCAAGATTCCACTTTTATGGGGGGTTGGGAGGTAAGCTCCTACGAGCAGTACTTC,CASSQDSTFMGGWEVSSYEQYF
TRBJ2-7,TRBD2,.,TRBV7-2,TGTGCCAGCAGCCGGACTAGCGTGGCCTACGAGCAGTACTTC,CASSRTSVAYEQYF
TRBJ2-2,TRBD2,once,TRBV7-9,TGTGCCAGCAGAGGCCTCGGACTAGAAGGGGCCGGGGAGCTGTTTTTT,CASRGLGLEGAGELFF
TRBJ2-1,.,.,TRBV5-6,TGTGCCAGCAGCCGGGGGATCCAGTCCTACAATGAGCAGTTCTTC,CASSRGIQSYNEQFF
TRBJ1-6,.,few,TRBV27,TGTGCCAGCAGTTTAAGAACCTCTCGGGGATCACCCCTCCACTTT,CASSLRTSRGSPLHF
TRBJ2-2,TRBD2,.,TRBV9,TGTGCCAGCAGCTCACCCCGGGCTAGCGGGACATCCACCGGGGAGCTGTTTTTT,CASSSPRASGTSTGELFF
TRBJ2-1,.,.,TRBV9,TGTGCCAGCAGCGTTCCGGGGGACTTTCCCTACAATGAGCAGTTCTTC,CASSVPGDFPYNEQFF
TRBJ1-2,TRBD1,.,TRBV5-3,TGTGCCAGAAGCTTTGCATACCGGGACAGGGGTCACGGCTACACCTTC,CARSFAYRDRGHGYTF
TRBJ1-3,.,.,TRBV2,TGTGCCAGCAGTGACGGGATTGGTGGAAACACCATATATTTT,CASSDGIGGNTIYF
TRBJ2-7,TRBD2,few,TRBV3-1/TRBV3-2,TGTGCCAGCAGCCAACTAGCGGGGCACGAGCAGTACTTC,CASSQLAGHEQYF
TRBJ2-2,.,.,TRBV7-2,TGTGCCAGCAGCAGACTCAGGGAAAATAGGGGGGAGCTGTTTTTT,CASSRLRENRGELFF
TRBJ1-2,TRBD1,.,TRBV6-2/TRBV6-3,TGTGCCAGCAACCCCGGGACAGTTATAGCTAACTATGGCTACACCTTC,CASNPGTVIANYGYTF
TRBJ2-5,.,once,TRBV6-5,TGTGCCAGCATCCAAAAACAGGGAGAGGTAGAGACCCAGTACTTC,CASIQKQGEVETQYF
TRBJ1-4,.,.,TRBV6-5,TGTGCCAGCAGTTACTCACAAGGTCAGGGGTCAGGCCTGTTTTTT,CASSYSQGQGSGLFF
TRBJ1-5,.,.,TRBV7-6,TGTGCCAGCAGTATCGGGGTCGATCAGCCCCAGCATTTT,CASSIGVDQPQHF
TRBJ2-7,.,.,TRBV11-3,TGTGCCAGCAGCTTAGTAGGCGGCTCCTACGAGCAGTACTTC,CASSLVGGSYEQYF
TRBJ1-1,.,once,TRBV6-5,TGTGCCAGCAGCCATCCGGCAGGGAACACTGAAGCTTTCTTT,CASSHPAGNTEAFF
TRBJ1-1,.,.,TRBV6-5,TGTGCCAGCTGTCCCCAGGGGTGTGGGACTGAAGCTTTCTTT,CASCPQGCGTEAFF
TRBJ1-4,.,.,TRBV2,TGTGCCAGCATCGACAGATCCGAAAAACTGTTTTTT,CASIDRSEKLFF
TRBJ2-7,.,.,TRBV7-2,TGTGCCAGCAGCTGGCAGGACGGGACCTACGAGCAGTACTTC,CASSWQDGTYEQYF
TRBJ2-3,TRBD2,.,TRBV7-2,TGTGCCAGCAGCTTATCGAGCGGGGGTACAGATACGCAGTATTTT,CASSLSSGGTDTQYF
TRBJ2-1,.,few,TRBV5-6,TGTGCCAGCAGCTTGATCAGGGCTAATGAGCAGTTCTTC,CASSLIRANEQFF
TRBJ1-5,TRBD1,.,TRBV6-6,TGTGCCAGCAGTTACTCGCGGACAGGGGGGGGAGAGGCCCAGCATTTT,CASSYSRTGGGEAQHF
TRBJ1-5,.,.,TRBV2,TGTGCCAGCAGTGAAAGGTCCGACAGAAATCAGCCCCAGCATTTT,CASSERSDRNQPQHF
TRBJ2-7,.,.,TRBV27,TGTGCCAGCAGTTTATTATCAGGGTTGGGTGAGCAGTACTTC,CASSLLSGLGEQYF
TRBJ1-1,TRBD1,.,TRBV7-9,TGTGCCAGCAGCCCAAGAGACAGGGGCGGGGGAGAAGCTTTCTTT,CASSPRDRGGGEAFF
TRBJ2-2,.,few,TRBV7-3,TGTGCCAGCAGCCACTTTCCCGGGACATCGATCGGGGAGCTGTTTTTT,CASSHFPGTSIGELFF
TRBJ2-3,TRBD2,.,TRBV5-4,TGTGCCAGCAGCTTCCGACTAGCGGGGGGTGAAGATACGCAGTATTTT,CASSFRLAGGEDTQYF
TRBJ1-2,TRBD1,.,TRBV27,TGTGCCAGCACCCTCAAAGGGTCCCAGGGGGCTAGTGGCTACACCTTC,CASTLKGSQGASGYTF
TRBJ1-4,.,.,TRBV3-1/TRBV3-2,TGTGCCAGCAGCCCCGCGAGCCTAAATGAAAAACTGTTTTTT,CASSPASLNEKLFF
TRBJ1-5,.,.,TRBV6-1,TGTGCCAGCAGTGACCAAAGGAGGCAGCCCCAGCATTTT,CASSDQRRQPQHF
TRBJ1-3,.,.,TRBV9,TGTGCCAGCAGCGCTGACAGCTACTCTGGAAACACCATATATTTT,CASSADSYSGNTIYF
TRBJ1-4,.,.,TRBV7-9,TGTGCCAGCAGCTTATATGGGGCCGGGGGAAATGAAAAACTGTTTTTT,CASSLYGAGGNEKLFF
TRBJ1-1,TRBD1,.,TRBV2,TGTGCCAGCAGCGAGCACAGGGGTCTTGGCACTGAAGCTTTCTTT,CASSEHRGLGTEAFF
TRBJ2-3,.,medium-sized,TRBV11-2,TGTGCCAGCAGCGAGGGGGGGAGAACAGATACGCAGTATTTT,CASSEGGRTDTQYF
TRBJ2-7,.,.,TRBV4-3,TGCGCCAGCAGCCAAGCGTATCTTGACACGGACTACGAGCAGTACTTC,CASSQAYLDTDYEQYF
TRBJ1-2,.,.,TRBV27,TGTGCCAGCAGTTTATCGCGGGGGGCCTTTGACTATGGCTACACCTTC,CASSLSRGAFDYGYTF
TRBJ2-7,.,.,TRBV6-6,TGTGCCAGCAGTTACGCCGACAGACTTTCCGAGCAGTACTTC,CASSYADRLSEQYF
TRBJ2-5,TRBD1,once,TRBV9,TGTGCCAGCAGCGTAGACGGGACAGGGGGCCCGGCCAGAGAGACCCAGTACTTC,CASSVDGTGGPARETQYF
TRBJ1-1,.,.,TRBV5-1,TGCGCCAGCAGCTTGGGTCTCGGTGGCACTGAAGCTTTCTTT,CASSLGLGGTEAFF